The T cell receptor beta chain described here comes from a study of Graves' ophthalmopathy and Graves' hyperthyroidism. From germline, CDR1 is SGDLS and CDR2 YYNGEE. The germline V and J ends were trimmed by 3 bases and 5 bases, with 20 bases remaining between them. This CDR3 is 17 amino acids long. The study amplified TCR beta CDR3 regions using RNA transcripts. The library came from an HTBI-primed first-round RT-PCR and a second-round multiplex PCR. Via MiXCR, TCRdb re-called the multiplex PCR reads, giving one row per CDR3 protein. Counted here are approximately 700,000 distinct CDR3 sequences, about 40% occurring once; the ten biggest clones make up 3% to 4%. This clonotype was recorded a few times.

The chain links TRBV9 to TRBJ2-2; TRBD2 might be the D (5 bases). This sequence was found in an adult man with Graves' ophthalmopathy. The sequenced sample was peripheral blood. CDR3 sequence: CASSGGVGQMRTGELFF. The CDR3 DNA is TGTGCCAGCAGCGGGGGAGTAGGGCAGATGAGGACCGGGGAGCTGTTTTTT.